These 3 T cell receptor beta chains share one sample of origin, sequenced in a study of blood T cell repertoires in COVID-19. The data were produced by immunoSEQ multiplex PCR, yet TCRdb's version contains in-frame clones alone and is incomplete. This sample has 45,000 to 55,000 clones, with about 88% found just once. The specimen sequenced was peripheral blood. All receptors come from a man aged 50 to 60 with active COVID-19.

The DNA for the CDR3 is TGTGCCAGCAGCCAAGTGGCTTCTGAAGCTTTCTTT. It encodes CASSQVASEAFF. The chain has TRBV3-1 (or the pseudogene TRBV3-2) and TRBJ1-1; D not certain. V was pared by 1 base and J by 6 bases, with 6 bases between. Germline CDR1 reads LGHDT; CDR2 reads YNNKEL (reference sequence). The CDR3 totals 12 residues.

The J gene is TRBJ1-2, the V gene TRBV5-1, with 8 bases identical to TRBD1. Losses at the gene ends were 1 base for V and 2 bases for J; bases not matched to a gene: 4. Germline V gene sequence: CDR1 SGHRS, CDR2 YFSETQ. CDR3 length equals 15 residues. As DNA, the CDR3 is TGCGCCAGCAGCTTGACAGGGGGTCCAAACTATGGCTACACCTTC. This translates into CASSLTGGPNYGYTF.

This sequence joins TRBV5-1 and TRBJ2-2, with D possibly being TRBD1 (6 bases). The ends were cut back, 3 bases at V and 1 base at J, with 10 bases in the middle. This CDR3 region has 15 residues. CDR1 and CDR2 from the germline V gene are SGHRS and YFSETQ. The CDR3 DNA follows: TGCGCCAGCAGCTGGACGACAGGGAACACCGGGGAGCTGTTTTTT. This encodes CASSWTTGNTGELFF.